This entry is about one T cell receptor beta chain. Its antigen is unknown. These data belong to a study of response to subunit inactivated influenza vaccine. CDR3 size: 20 residues. V lost 5 bases to trimming and J lost 0 bases; unmatched junction nucleotides: 13. CDR1 and CDR2 (germline): MNHEY, SVGEGT. Study-wide results and caveats: The authors suggested that every seasonal influenza vaccination recruits few new T cells.

A single record per CDR3 protein comes from TCRdb applying MiXCR to the RT-PCR reads. The repertoire consists of 800,000 to 1,000,000 distinct CDR3 sequences, with about 20% occurring once and the leading ten covering about 9.4%. This chain connects TRBV6-2 or TRBV6-3 to TRBJ2-1; 13 bases are a match to TRBD2. The sequence was obtained from a man between 45 and 60 years old who received an inactivated influenza vaccine. Sample: PBMCs from blood, taken less than 6 days after vaccination. The CDR3 reads CASSHPGLAGFLSSYNEQFF. DNA for the CDR3: TGTGCCAGCAGTCACCCGGGACTAGCGGGGTTCTTGAGCTCCTACAATGAGCAGTTCTTC.